This TCR beta chain was recovered during a study of blood T cells in healthy people across ages. Overall study findings and caveats: The study could not conclusively compare naive and antigen-experienced cells, given its unsorted PBMCs. Age showed a roughly linear inverse relationship with TCR beta diversity per million T cells.

The use of a sample-barcoded 5' primer and a J-beta primer mix characterized a second PCR of about 6 to 12 cycles. With 12 random nucleotides, a template-switch adaptor tagged each individual cDNA molecule. TCRdb re-analysed the 5' RACE reads in MiXCR, keeping a single row per CDR3 protein. This sample carries 2 million or so distinct CDR3 sequences, roughly 50% of them seen once, and the ten largest clones take over 2%. Germline CDR1 reads SGHAT; CDR2 reads FQDESV (reference sequence). The CDR3 sequence is 15 residues long. V was trimmed by 5 bases and J by 1 base, leaving 15 bases between them. This clonotype has just one count. Its matching antigen is unknown.

The specimen was blood. The chain employs TRBV11-1 and TRBJ2-7; D might be TRBD1 (6 bases). The origin of this receptor is a woman aged 40 to 50 in good health. The CDR3 reads CASSLVDRFSYEQYF. CDR3 in DNA: TGTGCCAGCAGCCTAGTAGACAGGTTTTCCTACGAGCAGTACTTC.